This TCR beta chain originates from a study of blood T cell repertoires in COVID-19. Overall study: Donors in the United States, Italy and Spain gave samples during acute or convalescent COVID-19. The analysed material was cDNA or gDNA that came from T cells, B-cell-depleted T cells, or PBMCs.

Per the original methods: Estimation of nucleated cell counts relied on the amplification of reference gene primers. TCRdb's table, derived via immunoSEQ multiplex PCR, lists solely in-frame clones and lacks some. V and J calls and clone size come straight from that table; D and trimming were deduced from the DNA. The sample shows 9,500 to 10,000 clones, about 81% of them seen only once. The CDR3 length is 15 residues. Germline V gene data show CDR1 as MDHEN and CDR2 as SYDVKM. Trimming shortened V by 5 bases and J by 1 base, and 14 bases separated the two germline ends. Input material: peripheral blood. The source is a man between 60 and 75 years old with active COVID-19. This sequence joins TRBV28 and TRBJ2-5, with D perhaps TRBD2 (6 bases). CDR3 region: CASSGGRRSQETQYF. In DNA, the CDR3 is TGTGCCAGCAGTGGTGGGAGGCGTTCCCAAGAGACCCAGTACTTC.